This TCR beta chain was captured in a study of blood T cell repertoires in COVID-19. The table came from immunoSEQ multiplex PCR; TCRdb's copy has only in-frame clones and leaves some out. The sample has around 220,000 clones, approximately 80% seen once. The CDR3 consists of 14 residues. V lost 6 bases and J 1 base, leaving 10 bases between the germline ends. The germline V gene has CDR1 SNHLY and CDR2 FYNNEI. This chain uses TRBV2 with TRBJ1-5, with D maybe TRBD1 (6 bases). Sequencing was done on a sample of PBMCs or T cells enriched from blood (not recorded which). This sequence originates from a woman aged 40 to 50 with acute COVID-19. The CDR3 nucleotides are TGTGCCAGCAGGGGGGGGGCGAGCAATCAGCCCCAGCATTTT. Amino acids: CASRGGASNQPQHF.